The 2 T cell receptor beta chains in this list originate from one sample, sequenced in a study of OX40 agonist ivuxolimab in advanced cancers. The table came from immunoSEQ multiplex PCR; TCRdb's copy has only in-frame clones and leaves some out. The sample consists of roughly 50,000 clones, 80% of them appearing once. The sequences come from CD4+ or CD8+ T cells sorted from blood, collected in a trial of the OX40 agonist ivuxolimab. These receptors were collected from an adult with an advanced solid tumor such as melanoma, head and neck, liver or kidney cancer.

Judged by abundance, this clone is medium-sized (0.01 to 0.1%). The chain joins TRBV19 to TRBJ1-1; unclear D gene. Germline-derived CDR1 and CDR2 are LNHDA and SQIVND (reference sequence). The CDR3 is 14 residues long. V was pared by 3 bases and J by 7 bases, with 15 bases between. The CDR3 sequence is CASSISMSKYEAFF. CDR3 bases: TGTGCCAGTAGTATTAGCATGAGTAAGTATGAAGCTTTCTTT.

V and J are TRBV9 and TRBJ2-7; possibly TRBD2 for D (5 bases). V was shortened by 0 bases and J by 5 bases, with 12 bases between the two germline ends. CDR3 length: 14 amino acids. Per germline, CDR1 SGDLS and CDR2 YYNGEE. CDR3 in DNA: TGTGCCAGCAGCGTAGGAGGGTTCTGGGACGAGCAGTACTTC. Its protein is CASSVGGFWDEQYF.